These T cell receptor beta chains were read from a single sample in a study of Ad26.COV2.S vaccination and SARS-CoV-2 variants. Sequencing was performed with immunoSEQ multiplex PCR; in TCRdb, only in-frame clones are kept and a portion is missing. The sample yields hundreds of thousands of clones, more than 75% seen once. The sample here was peripheral blood, taken in a trial of Ad26.COV2.S vaccine versus placebo. These receptors were obtained from a person between 18 and 65 years old who received the Ad26.COV2.S COVID-19 vaccine or a placebo. Each CDR3 is given with its conserved first and last residue. The order of the fields is clone size, J gene, D gene, V gene, CDR3 protein, CDR3 DNA. A D gene is named only where the DNA matches it firmly. Clone size is shown for a subset of rows, as once, few, many or a class of expanded clone.

abundance: NA
j_gene: TRBJ2-5
d_gene: NA
v_gene: TRBV11-2
CDR3aa: CASSFQHQETQYF
CDR3nt: TGTGCCAGCAGCTTCCAGCACCAAGAGACCCAGTACTTC

abundance: NA
j_gene: TRBJ2-1
d_gene: TRBD2
v_gene: TRBV7-7
CDR3aa: CASSPREGLNNEQFF
CDR3nt: TGTGCCAGCAGTCCGCGGGAGGGTCTGAACAATGAGCAGTTCTTC

abundance: NA
j_gene: TRBJ1-5
d_gene: NA
v_gene: TRBV7-8
CDR3aa: CASSLAVRNQPQHF
CDR3nt: TGTGCCAGCAGCTTAGCAGTACGCAATCAGCCCCAGCATTTT

abundance: NA
j_gene: TRBJ2-1
d_gene: TRBD2
v_gene: TRBV19
CDR3aa: CASRSGLAGGPWQFF
CDR3nt: TGTGCCAGTAGATCGGGACTAGCGGGAGGGCCTTGGCAGTTCTTC

abundance: NA
j_gene: TRBJ2-2
d_gene: NA
v_gene: TRBV5-1
CDR3aa: CASSLASWAFANTGELFF
CDR3nt: TGCGCCAGCAGCTTGGCCAGTTGGGCGTTCGCGAACACCGGGGAGCTGTTTTTT

abundance: NA
j_gene: TRBJ2-7
d_gene: NA
v_gene: TRBV15
CDR3aa: CATSRDRVYEQYF
CDR3nt: TGTGCCACCAGCAGAGATCGGGTCTACGAGCAGTACTTC

abundance: NA
j_gene: TRBJ1-3
d_gene: NA
v_gene: TRBV7-8
CDR3aa: CASSSRASSGNTIYF
CDR3nt: TGTGCCAGCAGCTCTCGGGCGAGCTCTGGAAACACCATATATTTT

abundance: NA
j_gene: TRBJ2-3
d_gene: TRBD2
v_gene: TRBV11-2
CDR3aa: CASTKLAASTDTQYF
CDR3nt: TGTGCCAGCACCAAACTAGCGGCTAGCACAGATACGCAGTATTTT

abundance: NA
j_gene: TRBJ1-4
d_gene: TRBD1
v_gene: TRBV15
CDR3aa: CATSRTGDPEKLFF
CDR3nt: TGTGCCACCAGCAGGACAGGGGATCCTGAAAAACTGTTTTTT

abundance: NA
j_gene: TRBJ2-2
d_gene: NA
v_gene: TRBV9
CDR3aa: CASRGGAGELFF
CDR3nt: TGTGCCAGCAGAGGAGGGGCCGGGGAGCTGTTTTTT

abundance: NA
j_gene: TRBJ2-2
d_gene: NA
v_gene: TRBV3-1/TRBV3-2
CDR3aa: CASSQGTGELFF
CDR3nt: TGTGCCAGCAGCCAAGGGACCGGGGAGCTGTTTTTT

abundance: NA
j_gene: TRBJ1-2
d_gene: NA
v_gene: TRBV19
CDR3aa: CASSIQGNYGYTF
CDR3nt: TGTGCCAGTAGTATCCAGGGAAACTATGGCTACACCTTC

abundance: NA
j_gene: TRBJ2-1
d_gene: TRBD1
v_gene: TRBV13
CDR3aa: CASFSGTEDNEQFF
CDR3nt: TGTGCCTCATTTTCCGGGACAGAGGACAATGAGCAGTTCTTC

abundance: NA
j_gene: TRBJ2-1
d_gene: TRBD2
v_gene: TRBV7-2
CDR3aa: CASSSASGGAYEQFF
CDR3nt: TGTGCCAGCAGCTCCGCTAGCGGGGGGGCATATGAGCAGTTCTTC

abundance: NA
j_gene: TRBJ2-5
d_gene: TRBD2
v_gene: TRBV2
CDR3aa: CASSGASGSYTQYF
CDR3nt: TGTGCCAGCAGTGGGGCTAGCGGTTCCTACACCCAGTACTTC

abundance: NA
j_gene: TRBJ2-7
d_gene: TRBD2
v_gene: TRBV19
CDR3aa: CASSRGRTSGYSYEQYF
CDR3nt: TGTGCCAGTAGTAGGGGCCGGACTAGCGGGTACTCCTACGAGCAGTACTTC

abundance: NA
j_gene: TRBJ2-7
d_gene: NA
v_gene: TRBV7-2
CDR3aa: CASSLSPSLSSYEQYF
CDR3nt: TGTGCCAGCAGCTTATCGCCTAGCCTGAGCTCCTACGAGCAGTACTTC

abundance: few
j_gene: TRBJ2-7
d_gene: NA
v_gene: TRBV7-3
CDR3aa: CASSPSGGYEQYF
CDR3nt: TGTGCCAGCAGCCCCAGTGGCGGGTACGAGCAGTACTTC

abundance: NA
j_gene: TRBJ2-2
d_gene: NA
v_gene: TRBV27
CDR3aa: CASSLLPQVNTGELFF
CDR3nt: TGTGCCAGCAGTTTACTCCCACAGGTGAACACCGGGGAGCTGTTTTTT

abundance: many
j_gene: TRBJ1-1
d_gene: NA
v_gene: TRBV2
CDR3aa: CASSAGHGTEAFF
CDR3nt: TGTGCCAGCAGTGCGGGACACGGGACTGAAGCTTTCTTT

abundance: NA
j_gene: TRBJ2-1
d_gene: NA
v_gene: TRBV5-1
CDR3aa: CASSLEAALTYNEQFF
CDR3nt: TGCGCCAGCAGCTTGGAGGCAGCACTAACCTACAATGAGCAGTTCTTC

abundance: once
j_gene: TRBJ2-3
d_gene: NA
v_gene: TRBV7-2
CDR3aa: CASRVGTPGTTQYF
CDR3nt: TGTGCCAGCCGAGTGGGGACTCCCGGAACTACGCAGTATTTT